The 26 T cell receptor beta chains reported below all come from one sample, sequenced in a study of cytomegalovirus exposure and HLA in healthy donors. Researchers ran the PCR with 60 Vbeta and 13 Jbeta primers. Repertoires were generated with immunoSEQ multiplex PCR, while TCRdb's copy carries only in-frame clones and drops some. The table lists about 160,000 clones, 75% to 80% of them singletons. Source material: PBMCs. These receptors came from a woman aged 40 to 55 in good health and CMV-seronegative.

There are a few counts of this clone. This sequence joins TRBV11-1 and TRBJ1-1; 11 bases agree with TRBD1. From germline, CDR1 is SGHAT and CDR2 FQDESV (reference sequence). The J segment lost 4 bases and the V segment lost 3 bases, leaving 1 base of the junction unmatched. CDR3 length equals 14 residues. The chain's CDR3 is CASSFGTGGTEAFF. The CDR3 DNA reads as TGTGCCAGCAGCTTCGGGACAGGGGGCACTGAAGCTTTCTTT. The variable domain in full, completed from reference TRBV11-1 and TRBJ1-1, reads EAEVAQSPRYKITEKSQAVAFWCDPISGHATLYWYRQILGQGPELLVQFQDESVVDDSQLPKDRFSAERLKGVDSTLKIQPAELGDSAMYLCASSFGTGGTEAFFGQGTRLTVV.

The chain uses TRBV15 and TRBJ1-6, with D perhaps matching TRBD1 (5 bases). Trimming left V 5 bases short and J 0 bases short, with 14 bases between. Germline values: CDR1 LNHNV, CDR2 YYDKDF (reference sequence). CDR3 length: 17 amino acids. The CDR3 DNA reads as TGTGCCACCAGCGCACGACAGTCGAGCTCCTATAATTCACCCCTCCACTTT. Protein sequence: CATSARQSSSYNSPLHF.

V is TRBV19 and J is TRBJ1-5; 9 positions match TRBD1. The CDR3 consists of 15 residues. From germline, CDR1 is LNHDA and CDR2 SQIVND (reference sequence). With V trimmed by 6 bases and J by 2 bases, 5 bases remained unmatched. CDR3 coding DNA: TGTGCCAGTAGCCTTGGGGACAGGGGCAATCAGCCCCAGCATTTT. Its protein is CASSLGDRGNQPQHF.

V gene TRBV7-9 combines with J gene TRBJ1-5; possible D gene TRBD1, 5 bases. The V end was cut by 2 bases, the J end by 7 bases, with 12 bases between. CDR1 is SEHNR, CDR2 FQNEAQ, per germline (reference sequence). The CDR3 contains 14 residues. CDR3 sequence reads: CASSLPGEGQPQHF. DNA for the CDR3: TGTGCCAGCAGCTTACCGGGGGAAGGGCAGCCCCAGCATTTT.

The genes are TRBV6-1 and TRBJ1-6; D possibly corresponds to TRBD1 (5 bases). Trimming took 6 bases from V and 8 from J, leaving 17 bases between them. Germline assignment: CDR1 MNHNS and CDR2 SASEGT. This CDR3 has 15 residues. The CDR3 reads CASRLAGTTDSPLHF. The CDR3 DNA reads as TGTGCCAGCAGACTCGCCGGGACTACGGATTCACCCCTCCACTTT.

This clone was picked up a small number of times. The chain joins TRBV5-1 to TRBJ2-2; a possible D gene is TRBD1 (6 bases). Trimming took 3 bases from V and 3 from J, leaving 15 bases between them. The V gene's germline CDR1 is SGHRS and CDR2 YFSETQ. The CDR3 consists of 16 residues. The CDR3 loop reads CASSSTVGQDTGELFF. DNA for the CDR3: TGCGCCAGCAGCTCCACTGTGGGACAAGACACCGGGGAGCTGTTTTTT.

The rearrangement joins TRBV5-1 to TRBJ2-1, with 11 bases aligning to TRBD2. In germline, CDR1 is SGHRS, CDR2 YFSETQ. CDR3 size: 16 residues. J gave up 9 bases and V 1 base, and 9 bases lay outside the gene matches. In DNA, the CDR3 is TGCGCCAGCAGCTTGTTTAGCGGGGGGGCCTGGAGTGAGCAGTTCTTC. It specifies CASSLFSGGAWSEQFF.

This clone showed up just a few times. The chain combines TRBV5-6 with TRBJ1-2, with 8 bases matching TRBD1. V was pared by 7 bases and J by 4 bases, with 6 bases of the junction left unmatched. This CDR3 has 13 residues. Germline V gives CDR1 SGHDT, CDR2 YYEEEE. In nucleotides, the CDR3 is TGTGCCAGCGGGACAGGATTTTCCTATGGCTACACCTTC. This codes for CASGTGFSYGYTF.

The chain combines TRBV5-6 with TRBJ2-3; D uncertain. Germline V CDR1 and CDR2: SGHDT, YYEEEE. Between the trimmed V and J ends, which lost 1 base and 3 bases, there was a span of 15 bases. The CDR3 length is 16 residues. In DNA, the CDR3 is TGTGCCAGCAGCTTGATAAACCCAGGAACTACAGATACGCAGTATTTT. Translation: CASSLINPGTTDTQYF.

The CDR3 DNA is TGCGCCAGCAGCCAGACAGCCACAGATACGCAGTATTTT. Encoded protein: CASSQTATDTQYF. V gene TRBV4-1 combines with J gene TRBJ2-3; D possibly corresponds to TRBD1 (5 bases). V gave up 3 bases and J gave up 2 bases, with 6 bases separating them. The CDR3 is 13 amino acids. CDR1 MGHRA and CDR2 YSYEKL come from the germline V gene.

This chain joins TRBV5-1 and TRBJ1-3; no clear D. The CDR3 covers 16 residues. V gave up 3 bases and J gave up 3 bases, with 16 bases separating them. CDR1 is SGHRS, CDR2 YFSETQ, per germline. CDR3 protein: CASSSGSRGDGNTIYF. In DNA form, the CDR3 reads TGCGCCAGCAGCTCCGGTAGCCGAGGTGATGGAAACACCATATATTTT.

This clone was seen a few times. V gene TRBV19 combines with J gene TRBJ1-6, with 7 bases fitting TRBD1. Trimming cost V 3 bases and J 3 bases; bases outside gene matches: 11. In germline, CDR1 is LNHDA, CDR2 SQIVND (reference sequence). The CDR3 sequence is 18 residues long. CDR3 loop: CASSIMGERGLYNSPLHF. DNA for the CDR3: TGTGCCAGTAGTATCATGGGGGAGAGGGGGCTCTATAATTCACCCCTCCACTTT. Full variable domain (remainder filled in from reference TRBV19 and TRBJ1-6): DGGITQSPKYLFRKEGQNVTLSCEQNLNHDAMYWYRQDPGQGLRLIYYSQIVNDFQKGDIAEGYSVSREKKESFPLTVTSAQKNPTAFYLCASSIMGERGLYNSPLHFGNGTRLTVT.

Written as DNA, the CDR3 is TGCGCCAGCAGTGACCTCGGGACTAGCGCAGATACGCAGTATTTT. Protein: CASSDLGTSADTQYF. The chain employs TRBV10-2 and TRBJ2-3; 10 bases are shared with TRBD2. CDR3 size: 15 residues. Germline V CDR1 and CDR2: WSHSY, SAAADI. V was clipped by 3 bases and J by 4 bases; unmatched bases: 4.

This rearrangement joins TRBV7-6 to TRBJ1-5; 7 bases match TRBD1. CDR3 size: 16 residues. In germline, CDR1 is SGHVS, CDR2 FNYEAQ. Trimming cost V 5 bases and J 4 bases; bases outside gene matches: 11. The CDR3 region has the DNA TGTGCCAGCAGCCCCGACAGGGAAGGATGGAATCAGCCCCAGCATTTT. Its protein product is CASSPDREGWNQPQHF.

The V call is TRBV18, the J call TRBJ1-1, with a possible D match to TRBD1 (6 bases). This CDR3 region has 15 residues. Trimming left V 2 bases short and J 1 base short, with 11 bases between. Germline CDR1 and CDR2: KGHSH and LQKENI. In DNA, the CDR3 is TGTGCCAGCTCACCAATGGGGGCCGGGAACACTGAAGCTTTCTTT. Its translation: CASSPMGAGNTEAFF. Supplemented by reference TRBV18 and TRBJ1-1, the full variable domain reads NAGVMQNPRHLVRRRGQEARLRCSPMKGHSHVYWYRQLPEEGLKFMVYLQKENIIDESGMPKERFSAEFPKEGPSILRIQQVVRGDSAAYFCASSPMGAGNTEAFFGQGTRLTVV.

The chain employs TRBV6-5 and TRBJ1-6; D is uncertain. Germline lookup yields CDR1 MNHEY and CDR2 SVGAGI. V was pared by 6 bases and J by 8 bases, with 8 bases between. The CDR3 has 12 residues. CDR3 DNA sequence: TGTGCCAGCAGGCCGGGGTATTCACCCCTCCACTTT. Residues: CASRPGYSPLHF.

J is TRBJ2-6 and V is TRBV2; possible D gene TRBD1, 5 bases. This CDR3 region has 14 residues. The ends were cut back, 3 bases at V and 8 bases at J, with 11 bases in the middle. CDR1 and CDR2 (germline): SNHLY, FYNNEI. CDR3 in amino acids: CASSDRVKSNVLTF. The CDR3 nucleotides are TGTGCCAGCAGTGACAGGGTGAAGTCCAACGTCCTGACTTTC.

This clone was picked up a small number of times. In DNA, the CDR3 is TGCGCCACCCGAGGGGGCCCATCGATCACTGAAGCTTTCTTT. It specifies CATRGGPSITEAFF. V gene TRBV4-1 combines with J gene TRBJ1-1, with 7 bases that match TRBD1. V lost 10 bases to trimming and J lost 4 bases; unmatched junction nucleotides: 12. CDR1 is MGHRA and CDR2 is YSYEKL in the germline V gene. The CDR3 is 14 amino acids.

V and J are TRBV29-1 and TRBJ2-1; 9 bases align to TRBD1. Germline lookup yields CDR1 SQVTM and CDR2 ANQGSEA. Trimming took 7 bases from V and 4 from J; bases not matched to a gene: 5. This CDR3 has 13 amino acids. The CDR3 spells CSAGQGTYNEQFF. CDR3 nucleotide sequence: TGCAGCGCTGGACAGGGGACGTACAATGAGCAGTTCTTC.

The chain joins TRBV7-9 to TRBJ1-5; D may be TRBD1 (5 bases). The germline gives CDR1 SEHNR, CDR2 FQNEAQ (reference sequence). The CDR3 totals 14 residues. V lost 1 base, J lost 7 bases, and 11 bases lay in between. Here the CDR3 DNA reads TGTGCCAGCAGCTTAGAAGGGGAAAGGCAGCCCCAGCATTTT. Its translation is CASSLEGERQPQHF.

The CDR3 nucleotides read TGTGCCAGCAGCCAAGATTTTTGGACAGCTAATGAAAAACTGTTTTTT. Protein: CASSQDFWTANEKLFF. The J gene is TRBJ1-4, the V gene TRBV4-2, with D possibly matching TRBD1 (6 bases). Between the trimmed V and J ends, which lost 0 bases and 3 bases, there was a span of 11 bases. CDR3 length: 16 residues. Germline V gene data show CDR1 as LGHNA and CDR2 as YNFKEQ.

V and J are TRBV5-1 and TRBJ1-1; 7 bases align to TRBD1. With V trimmed by 4 bases and J by 10 bases, 7 bases remained unmatched. The CDR3 spans 12 residues. Germline CDR1 SGHRS, CDR2 YFSETQ. The chain's CDR3 is CASSPEGAGAFF. CDR3 coding DNA: TGCGCCAGCAGCCCTGAGGGGGCCGGAGCTTTCTTT.

This clone was picked up a small number of times. The chain combines TRBV2 with TRBJ1-1; D remains ambiguous. The length of the CDR3 is 13 residues. Germline lookup yields CDR1 SNHLY and CDR2 FYNNEI. Trimming removed 8 bases from V and 0 bases from J, with 10 bases in between. The CDR3 here is CASQRQMNTEAFF. Written as DNA, the CDR3 is TGTGCCAGCCAGCGCCAAATGAACACTGAAGCTTTCTTT.

This clone was counted once. V gene TRBV19 combines with J gene TRBJ1-5, with D possibly being TRBD1 (6 bases). Germline V gene lookup returns CDR1 LNHDA and CDR2 SQIVND (reference sequence). Trimming took 9 bases from V and 3 from J, leaving 12 bases between them. CDR3 length equals 13 residues. The CDR3: CASGGRLNQPQHF. The CDR3 DNA follows: TGTGCCAGCGGGGGGCGGCTCAATCAGCCCCAGCATTTT.

The CDR3 nucleotides are TGTGCCAGCTCACCACGCCACAGGTCTGGAAACACCATATATTTT. As protein: CASSPRHRSGNTIYF. The chain uses TRBV18 and TRBJ1-3, with D possibly matching TRBD1 (5 bases). The CDR3 is 15 amino acids. V was trimmed by 1 base and J by 1 base, leaving 8 bases between them. Per germline, CDR1 KGHSH and CDR2 LQKENI.

V is TRBV19 and J is TRBJ2-2; 9 bases are a match to TRBD2. The CDR3 contains 17 residues. The V and J ends lost 0 bases and 6 bases, in that order; junction bases with no gene match: 8. Germline CDR1 LNHDA, CDR2 SQIVND (reference sequence). CDR3 amino acids: CASSIDGAGGLSGELFF. CDR3 sequence (DNA): TGTGCCAGTAGTATAGATGGGGCGGGGGGGCTCTCCGGGGAGCTGTTTTTT.